This TCR beta chain originates from a study of blood T cell repertoires in COVID-19. The CDR3 spans 16 residues. In germline, CDR1 is SGHVS, CDR2 FQNEAQ. V lost 1 base, J lost 4 bases, and 4 bases stayed unmatched. TCRdb's copy holds only in-frame clones and misses some; the assay was immunoSEQ multiplex PCR. The data contain about 270,000 clones, about 87% of them singletons. Sequencing used PBMCs or T cells enriched from blood (not recorded which). The chain recombines TRBV7-8 with TRBJ2-2; 9 nucleotides agree with TRBD2. This TCR came from a woman between 25 and 40 years old with acute COVID-19. DNA for the CDR3: TGTGCCAGCAGCTTAGTAGCGGGAGCGGCCACCGGGGAGCTGTTTTTT. This codes for CASSLVAGAATGELFF.